This T cell receptor (beta chain) was profiled in a study of T cells expressing NK-cell markers (dated by TCRdb to about 2020). Background for the entire study: In sorted CD3+CD56+NKG2C+, CD3+CD56+NKG2C- and CD3+CD56-NKG2C+ T-cell subsets from several donors, TCR beta-chain repertoires were profiled. The study sequenced eight donors, all healthy volunteers chosen at random: three men and five women. Libraries were sequenced as 2 x 150 bp reads on Illumina HiSeq 2000/2500, MiSeq or NextSeq. Seven of the eight sequenced donors were HCMV-seropositive and one was HCMV-seronegative. Here is what the overall study found, with its caveats: Those dominant clonotypes were again the most abundant among CD3+CD56-NKG2C+ cells in a few donors, at about 25-60.1%. In several donors, the dominant CD3+CD56+NKG2C+ clonotypes ranked among the top 10 CD8+ clonotypes, making up about 1.0-8% of CD8+ T cells. It remained unclear whether the expanded NKG2C-expressing T cell clones were specific for HCMV antigens.

HCMV-specific IgG was detected in serum with a commercial ELISA kit to determine HCMV serostatus. Ficoll density gradient centrifugation was used to isolate peripheral blood mononuclear cells from blood. Sequencing was performed on an Illumina HiSeq 2000. 5'RACE template switching, by which a universal primer site and unique molecular identifiers were added, was used to make TCR beta cDNA libraries. cDNA synthesis was primed from the TCR beta constant segment, followed by two successive PCR amplification steps. For the original study's pipeline: MIGEC handled demultiplexing of the reads and grouping by UMI, while MiTCR was used to assemble and quantify clonotypes. To remove erroneous sequences, TCR cDNA sequences were retained only when supported by two or more reads. Downstream repertoire analysis used the tcR package, and clonotypes were matched across fractions by CDR3 nucleotide sequence plus V segment. VDJmatch was used to annotate antigen specificity against VDJdb, with one amino acid substitution allowed in CDR3. Reads reprocessed by TCRdb are summarized as one entry per CDR3 protein sequence, and DNA is absent. TCRdb's processing, not the authors', yielded these V and J calls. This sample's clone table shows 500,000 or so distinct CDR3 sequences. The top ten clones comprise approximately 3.6% of the sample.

The CDR3 numbers 13 residues from cysteine through phenylalanine. The protein alone is recorded here. CDR1 and CDR2 are drawn from the germline V gene: SGHRS, YFSETQ. A remark on this clonotype: Its recognized antigen is unknown.

The chain employs TRBV5-1 and TRBJ2-3. The specimen was blood T cells: a sorted CD56 or NKG2C T cell subset, CD4+ or CD8+ T cells, or bulk PBMC T cells (not recorded which). The sequence derives from a young man in good health. Donor details come from another sample of the same person, matched by shared clones. The CDR3 region: CASSLGFTDTQYF.